The clone carrying this TCR beta chain was observed many times. TCRdb recomputed calls from the RT-PCR reads with MiXCR, one row per CDR3 protein. The profile shows about 960,000 distinct CDR3 sequences, more than 15% of them singletons. The length of the CDR3 is 12 residues. The V end lost 5 bases, the J end lost 7 bases, and 9 bases lay between the germline ends. This sample was taken from a study of patients and donors after allogeneic stem cell transplantation. The receptor was isolated from a human donor who was either an allogeneic HSCT recipient or a stem cell or donor lymphocyte infusion donor (not recorded which). It is not recorded whose cells these are; they may come from a transplant donor. Source material: blood, either unsorted or a sorted T cell fraction (not recorded which). The chain is built from TRBV12-3 or TRBV12-4 and TRBJ2-1; D unclear. CDR3 in amino acids: CASSPRRNEQFF. The CDR3 region has the DNA TGTGCCAGCAGTCCCAGGCGGAATGAGCAGTTCTTC.